The TCR beta chain described here comes from a study of cytomegalovirus exposure and HLA in healthy donors (dated by TCRdb to 2016 to 2017). For the wider study: An earlier analysis of about 530 of the donors reported 276 Gb of sequence data and roughly 120 million unique TCR beta sequences obtained from about 200 million T cells. The number of donors typed differed by locus, with about 629-640 for A, B, C, DRB1 and DQB1, roughly 520 for DQA1, approximately 570 for DPA1, and about 450 for DPB1. The genetic ancestry cluster associated with self-reported Caucasian donors included over 65% of the 398 genotyped donors. The study used immunosequencing to profile the T cell repertoires of around 600 subjects and linked those repertoires to cytomegalovirus serostatus. An early release that covered roughly 600 HLA-typed donors contained about 290 gigabases of sequencing data and around 80 million unique TCR sequences. To predict cytomegalovirus infection status, the study brought together high-throughput TCR immunosequencing, statistical association of individual TCRs with disease status, and machine learning. In the later analysis, no new phenotypic data were used to find candidate immune exposures; instead, reliance was placed on TCR beta sequences and their occurrence across donors. Genome-wide SNP genotypes for about 65% of the roughly 670 donors were used in a later genetic analysis, which treated that subset as a discovery cohort. All discovery cohort repertoires had been generated on a single sequencing platform. Donor age, sex, ethnicity and CMV serostatus were compiled alongside the repertoire data. Across approximately 400 genotyped donors of the cohort, an average of about 220,000 unique TCR beta nucleotide sequences per donor were sequenced, and around 19% of those sequences were non-productive. Roughly 5 DR-DQ haplotypes were handled as single units for association and clustering, since linkage in the cohort was strong. Along with the roughly 670-subject first cohort, a separate validation cohort of 120 different subjects was used. The study was designed to test whether signatures of past pathogen exposure could be identified by cataloging public T cell receptors. To decide whether each TCR beta V gene segment behaved as functional or pseudogenic, an earlier analysis of approximately 620 of the donors relied on high-throughput TCR beta sequencing. HLA typing covered class I and class II loci at four-digit resolution. A later analysis re-analyzed previously published TCR beta repertoires from roughly 690 donors and added high-resolution HLA genotyping to study TCR occurrence patterns.

The investigation overall reported the following: CMV serostatus was the only immune exposure information available for the cohort. The classifier was reported to diagnose cytomegalovirus status with high specificity and sensitivity in both the original cohort and the validation cohort. A later analysis found that most CMV-associated TCR beta chains appeared HLA-restricted, with HLA associations seemingly driven largely by CMV exposure. The presence/absence analyses assumed that sequencing depth was roughly uniform across donors, and that assumption may not be true. In vitro tests confirmed that a few of the cytomegalovirus-associated TCR beta chains recognize cytomegalovirus antigens. Most TCR sequences were seen in very few donors, while some public TCRs were found in many individuals. Several of the top co-occurrence clusters appeared to be linked to parvovirus B19, influenza, CMV and Epstein-Barr virus, according to a later analysis. The sequencing pipeline was judged likely to have produced a cluster of highly shared sequence variants as a technical artifact. The study listed around 160 TCR beta chains as associated with cytomegalovirus. An association between a missense DCLRE1C variant and V-gene and J-gene trimming of TCR beta chains was found in a later genetic analysis and replicated in an independent cohort. HLA typing was unavailable for some donors at each locus, so association tests used only the typed subset. In a later analysis, 16,951 TCR beta sequences were associated with specific HLA alleles at a false discovery rate of 0.05. A further reported finding was that TCR beta sequences accurately predicted the HLA-A and HLA-B alleles for most subjects in the first cohort. Broadly in line with IMGT annotations, most TCR beta V segments showed up in productive rearrangements about 90% or about 30% of the time in an earlier analysis of around 550 of the donors. Compared with the approximately 600-donor mean, donors in an Asian-associated ancestry cluster had fewer N-insertions in productive TCRs, according to a later genetic analysis. This cohort had only TCR beta chains sequenced, and the lack of alpha or paired-chain data limited which features could be detected. The 87-base-pair reads could not distinguish some IMGT-functional V segments, including TRBV6-2 and TRBV6-3, so those segments were excluded. A later analysis found that TCR association rates varied across HLA loci, with DRB1 alleles showing the most associated TCRs and HLA-C alleles the fewest. Because counts were too low, about 18 rarely observed V segments, including chromosome 9 orphons, were left out of the earlier analysis of over 550 of the donors. Correlated functional status among segregating V segments might reflect linkage disequilibrium, but an unknown experimental factor could not be ruled out. In a later analysis, HLA-associated TCR beta chains were found to be more clonally expanded and to have lower generation probabilities than equally common non-associated chains. The authors suggested that the approach could potentially be generalized to other disease states and immunological phenotypes. When HLA alleles, especially DR and DQ, strongly co-occurred, attributing TCR associations to individual alleles was difficult.

The receptor library was made with the immunoSEQ multiplex PCR assay. For the multiplex PCR, a mixture combining 60 forward primers for TCR Vbeta segments and 13 reverse primers for TCR Jbeta segments was used. Amplification of the CDR3 region of rearranged TCR beta genes was performed with a multiplex PCR assay on genomic DNA. The Illumina HiSeq System was used to sequence the amplified TCR beta libraries as 87-base-pair reads. On the authors' methods: Across the 500 to 700 repertoires, a later analysis counted 80 million or so unique TCR beta chains, roughly 11 million of which were shared by at least two donors. A nearest-neighbor algorithm error-corrected the raw reads and collapsed the reads into unique sequences, merging closely related sequences to remove PCR and sequencing errors. CDR3 sequences were aligned to IMGT reference sequences to assign V, D and J gene segments. For a sequence to be retained, at least a six-nucleotide match to both a V gene segment and a J gene segment was required. A rearrangement counted as productive if the CDR3 had no stop codons and remained in frame with V and J, and every other rearrangement counted as non-productive. CDR3 was defined according to IMGT convention as the region running from the second conserved V-encoded cysteine to the conserved J-encoded phenylalanine. In an earlier analysis of roughly 580 of the donors, sequences lacking an unambiguous match to a single V gene segment were excluded. An earlier analysis of fewer than 650 of the donors classified V segments as functional when productive rearrangements were above 56.7% and as segregating when the standard deviation between donors was above 5%. A statistical classification framework was developed to diagnose cytomegalovirus status using the catalog of TCR beta chain sequences. In a later analysis, TCR nucleotide sequences were compared against IMGT/GENE-DB human TR gene sequences so that V and J genes could be assigned. The TCRdist pipeline was used in a later analysis to assign CDR3 sequences and most-parsimonious VDJ recombination scenarios. In a later analysis, every TCR beta chain was defined by the combination of its CDR3 amino acid sequence and its V-gene family, and reads without a unique V-gene family were dropped. In a later analysis, 500 to 650 highly shared, low-generation-probability nucleotide sequences were removed to address suspected cross-contamination and a sequencing artifact. A later analysis calculated a clonal expansion index for each public chain from normalized within-repertoire ranks of inferred template counts. In a later analysis, generation probabilities were computed with a VDJ recombination model fitted to out-of-frame rearrangements, and the resulting probabilities were checked against IGoR. A later analysis scored TCR-TCR, TCR-HLA and TCR-CMV co-occurrence with hypergeometric tests, applying a repertoire-size bias correction to TCR pairs. To estimate false discovery rates, a later analysis permuted the HLA or CMV assignments 20 times. A later analysis grouped co-occurring TCRs with DBSCAN, adding TCRdist sequence similarity when clustering within HLA-allele-positive subsets. Repertoires with fewer than 30,000 or more than 120,000 public chains, plus five repertoires with anomalous nucleotide sharing, were excluded from co-occurrence clustering. Imported from immuneACCESS, the table was reduced by TCRdb to in-frame sequences with V and J called. These copies leave out some clones; in studies compared against another copy, an unresolved V gene accounts for under half, and the cause of the remainder is not known. V and J calls and clone size are given by that table; D and trimming were obtained from the DNA. The sample table shows roughly 130,000 clones, and about 82% are seen once. The ten largest clones capture approximately 1.1% of the sample.

Details on this clone: Its specific antigen is unknown. Base-call qualities are not available, and no considerably larger clone is one nucleotide away.

In total, about 650 healthy bone marrow donors made up the cohort. At the time of sampling, every cohort member was nominally healthy, though immune exposures that went unrecorded were likely present. The donor tested CMV seronegative and was one of the 352 seronegative cohort members. A peripheral blood sample was collected from each donor, and TCR beta sequencing was performed on peripheral blood mononuclear cells. The Qiagen DNeasy Blood Extraction Kit was used to extract genomic DNA from the blood cell samples. From its cysteine to its phenylalanine, the CDR3 spans 18 amino acids. Only the CDR3 region is kept as DNA, spanning 54 bases read in frame from base 1. Deletion took 4 bases off V and 0 bases off J, with a span of 16 bases between the germline ends. The germline V gene (reference sequence) gives CDR1 as LNHDA and CDR2 as SQIVND.

Recombination joined TRBV19 with TRBJ2-6, with a tentative D gene TRBD2 over 5 matching bases. Sequenced input: PBMCs. The TCR was taken from a boy younger than 18 in good health and CMV-seronegative. The DNA is TGTGCCAGTAGTAAGACCTGGACGGGAAGCTCTGGGGCCAACGTCCTGACTTTC. This is translated as CASSKTWTGSSGANVLTF. The entire variable domain, with the stretches around the CDR3 drawn from the reference TRBV19 and TRBJ2-6 proteins, is DGGITQSPKYLFRKEGQNVTLSCEQNLNHDAMYWYRQDPGQGLRLIYYSQIVNDFQKGDIAEGYSVSREKKESFPLTVTSAQKNPTAFYLCASSKTWTGSSGANVLTFGAGSRLTVL.